These 25 T cell receptor beta chains share one sample of origin, sequenced in a study of T cells after yellow fever vaccination. TCRdb re-derived calls from the 5' RACE reads in MiXCR, one entry per CDR3 protein. This sample has hundreds of thousands of distinct CDR3 sequences, with around 12% found just once. Sequencing was performed on PBMCs, taken on the day of the yellow fever booster vaccination. These receptor sequences come from a man aged 30 to 45 who received the YFV17D yellow fever vaccine.

This chain links TRBV6-1 with TRBJ2-7; the D gene is possibly TRBD1 (6 bases). This CDR3 is built from 14 residues. Germline assignment: CDR1 MNHNS and CDR2 SASEGT. The ends were cut back, 8 bases at V and 6 bases at J, with 20 bases in the middle. Here the CDR3 DNA reads TGTGCCAGCGGGGTATTTCAGGGGAATGGCGAGCAGTACTTC. Its translation is CASGVFQGNGEQYF.

V gene TRBV5-5 combines with J gene TRBJ2-7; D is tentatively TRBD1 or TRBD2 (6 bases each). This CDR3 has 17 amino acids. V lost 1 base to trimming and J lost 0 bases, with 17 bases between them. Germline lookup yields CDR1 SGHKS and CDR2 YYEKEE (reference sequence). For the CDR3, the DNA is TGTGCCAGCAGCTTGTGGGGATCGGGGGCTACCTCCTACGAGCAGTACTTC. The encoded protein is CASSLWGSGATSYEQYF.

The chain is built from TRBV20-1 and TRBJ2-1; 12 bases match TRBD2. In germline, CDR1 is DFQATT, CDR2 SNEGSKA (reference sequence). J was trimmed by 1 base and V by 1 base; bases with no gene match: 8. The CDR3 extends over 18 amino acids. This CDR3 reads CSARGLAGGPISYNEQFF. DNA for the CDR3: TGCAGTGCTAGAGGGCTAGCGGGAGGGCCGATATCCTACAATGAGCAGTTCTTC.

Notes on this clonotype: At one boundary the junction diverges from the germline segment, which might be a read error. This chain joins TRBV27 and TRBJ1-4; D is unresolved. There are 14 residues in the CDR3. Germline V gene sequence: CDR1 MNHEY, CDR2 SMNVEV (reference sequence). DNA for the CDR3: TGTGCCAGCAGTAACCCGGCCCCTAACGAAAAACTGTTTTTT. This translates into CASSNPAPNEKLFF.

The chain has TRBV5-6 and TRBJ2-1; D perhaps matches TRBD2 (5 bases). V lost 2 bases to trimming and J lost 8 bases, with 14 bases between them. The CDR3 covers 14 residues. Per the germline V gene, CDR1 is SGHDT and CDR2 is YYEEEE. This CDR3 is CASSFVGLRDEQFF. CDR3 coding DNA: TGTGCCAGCAGCTTCGTAGGGTTGAGGGATGAGCAGTTCTTC.

The V call is TRBV20-1, the J call TRBJ2-1, with 7 positions matching TRBD1. The CDR3 contains 14 residues. The germline V gene has CDR1 DFQATT and CDR2 SNEGSKA (reference sequence). The CDR3 sequence is CSPIPGTATDEQFF. CDR3 in DNA: TGCAGCCCTATACCCGGGACAGCTACGGATGAGCAGTTCTTC.

In this sample, this clonotype turned up a few times. The J gene is TRBJ2-1, the V gene TRBV15; 9 bases are a match to TRBD1. V lost 5 bases to trimming and J lost 9 bases; unmatched junction nucleotides: 11. This CDR3 is built from 15 residues. The germline V gene encodes CDR1 LNHNV and CDR2 YYDKDF (reference sequence). The CDR3 DNA reads as TGTGCCACCAGCCCAGAGGGACAGGGCTTTTCTGAGCAGTTCTTC. It translates to CATSPEGQGFSEQFF.

This clonotype appeared many times. This sequence joins TRBV29-1 and TRBJ2-7; D might be TRBD1 or TRBD2, each matching 5 bases. V dropped 4 bases and J dropped 2 bases, with 18 bases sitting between them. The CDR3 contains 15 residues. CDR1 is SQVTM and CDR2 is ANQGSEA in the germline V gene. CDR3 region: CSVGGLWSGTYEQYF. The DNA of the CDR3 is TGCAGCGTTGGGGGGTTGTGGTCAGGTACCTACGAGCAGTACTTC.

The V call is TRBV11-2, the J call TRBJ2-7; 10 nucleotides align to TRBD2. The CDR3 extends over 18 amino acids. Germline assignment: CDR1 SGHAT and CDR2 FQNNGV. Trimming cost V 6 bases and J 4 bases; bases outside gene matches: 18. CDR3 nucleotide sequence: TGTGCCAGCAGTCATTTGTTACAGGCTAGCGGGAGACGTTACGAGCAGTACTTC. This encodes CASSHLLQASGRRYEQYF. Variable domain in full (rest from reference TRBV11-2 and TRBJ2-7): EAGVAQSPRYKIIEKRQSVAFWCNPISGHATLYWYQQILGQGPKLLIQFQNNGVVDDSQLPKDRFSAERLKGVDSTLKIQPAKLEDSAVYLCASSHLLQASGRRYEQYFGPGTRLTVT.

The V and J genes are TRBV3-1 and TRBJ2-2; D ambiguous. CDR3 length: 13 amino acids. Trimming pared 4 bases from V and 6 bases from J, leaving 9 bases between. CDR1 and CDR2 from the germline V gene are LGHDT and YNNKEL (reference sequence). CDR3 sequence: CASSRWDSGELFF. CDR3 nucleotide sequence: TGTGCCAGCAGCCGCTGGGATTCCGGGGAGCTGTTTTTT.

This clonotype was detected only a few times. This chain links TRBV12-3 or TRBV12-4 with TRBJ2-5, with 9 bases fitting TRBD1. CDR3 length: 15 amino acids. J was trimmed by 3 bases and V by 3 bases; bases with no gene match: 5. In DNA form, the CDR3 reads TGTGCCAGCAGTTTCGGGACAGGGAAGGAAGAGACCCAGTACTTC. It specifies CASSFGTGKEETQYF.

The chain couples TRBV6-1 to TRBJ1-4; D is possibly TRBD1 (5 bases). The length of the CDR3 is 13 residues. V was trimmed by 8 bases and J by 4 bases, leaving 11 bases between them. Germline lookup yields CDR1 MNHNS and CDR2 SASEGT. For the CDR3, the DNA is TGTGCCAGCGGGGGGTATGGTAATGAAAAACTGTTTTTT. Its translation: CASGGYGNEKLFF.

CDR3 region: CASSFRITNTEAFF. The DNA of the CDR3 is TGTGCCAGCAGTTTCAGGATTACGAACACTGAAGCTTTCTTT. The chain links TRBV12-3 or TRBV12-4 to TRBJ1-1; D unclear. V dropped 3 bases and J dropped 1 base, with 9 bases sitting between them. This CDR3 comprises 14 residues.

The table lists this clonotype with a few counts. The rearrangement uses TRBV4-1 and TRBJ1-5; possibly TRBD1 for D (5 bases). From germline, CDR1 is MGHRA and CDR2 YSYEKL. This CDR3 is 16 amino acids long. Trimming removed 1 base at V and 8 bases at J, with 18 bases between. The CDR3 sequence: CASSQVRSSGNKPQHF. Written as DNA, the CDR3 is TGCGCCAGCAGCCAAGTTAGGAGTTCAGGGAATAAGCCCCAGCATTTT.

The V call is TRBV7-3, the J call TRBJ2-5; TRBD2 might be the D (6 bases). The V and J ends lost 5 bases and 5 bases respectively, with 18 bases between them. The germline V gene has CDR1 SGHTA and CDR2 FQGTGA. The CDR3 has 15 amino acids. Here the CDR3 DNA reads TGTGCCAGCAGCCCTTTCGGGGGTCCGAGGGAGACCCAGTACTTC. It is translated as CASSPFGGPRETQYF.

This clonotype was counted between two and nine times. The V gene is TRBV20-1, the J gene TRBJ2-7; TRBD1 might be the D (6 bases). CDR1 and CDR2 from the germline V gene are DFQATT and SNEGSKA (reference sequence). The V end lost 3 bases, the J end lost 0 bases, and 15 bases lay between the germline ends. This CDR3 is 15 amino acids long. The CDR3 bases are TGCAGTGCTAGTCTCCGGGACAAGAGCTCCTACGAGCAGTACTTC. Translated, it gives CSASLRDKSSYEQYF.

This clonotype came up a few times. V and J are TRBV27 and TRBJ2-3; 8 bases match TRBD2. The CDR3 loop spans 15 amino acids. Germline CDR1 and CDR2: MNHEY and SMNVEV (reference sequence). Trimming cost V 1 base and J 3 bases; bases outside gene matches: 3. CDR3 region: CASSLWASGTDTQYF. The CDR3 DNA sequence: TGTGCCAGCAGTTTATGGGCTAGCGGGACAGATACGCAGTATTTT.

In its sample, this clonotype was seen a few times. The V call is TRBV20-1, the J call TRBJ2-1; 8 bases line up with TRBD2. This CDR3 region has 16 residues. With V trimmed by 6 bases and J by 6 bases, 16 bases remained unmatched. Germline V gives CDR1 DFQATT, CDR2 SNEGSKA (reference sequence). Here the CDR3 DNA reads TGCAGTGCCCGAGTCGCTGGACTAGCTTCTCGCAATGAGCAGTTCTTC. This gives the protein CSARVAGLASRNEQFF.

This clonotype has more than one count but fewer than ten. This chain links TRBV29-1 with TRBJ2-7, with no clear D. CDR3 length: 13 amino acids. Trimming shortened V by 1 base and J by 2 bases, and 9 bases separated the two germline ends. The germline V gene encodes CDR1 SQVTM and CDR2 ANQGSEA. The CDR3 coding sequence is TGCAGCGTTGAAGTTCGGCAGCCCTACGAGCAGTACTTC. As protein: CSVEVRQPYEQYF.

This clonotype was counted a few times. The chain carries TRBV7-8 and TRBJ2-1, with 14 bases that match TRBD2. V shed 7 bases and J 8 bases; nucleotides not matched to a gene: 4. The V gene's germline CDR1 is SGHVS and CDR2 FQNEAQ. The CDR3 is made up of 14 amino acids. The CDR3 DNA reads TGTGCCAGCAACCCGGGACTAGCGGGAGATGAGCAGTTCTTC. Protein product: CASNPGLAGDEQFF.

The chain joins TRBV18 to TRBJ2-3; D possibly corresponds to TRBD2 (5 bases). Germline V gene lookup returns CDR1 KGHSH and CDR2 LQKENI. V was cut by 3 bases and J by 5 bases, with 15 bases left in between. CDR3 size: 15 residues. The CDR3: CASSPTGVSVDTQYF. As DNA, the CDR3 is TGTGCCAGCTCACCGACCGGGGTTAGCGTAGATACGCAGTATTTT.

The V and J genes are TRBV29-1 and TRBJ2-1, with TRBD2 as a possible D gene (7 bases). Trimming left V 7 bases short and J 8 bases short, with 9 bases between. The CDR3 contains 10 residues. Per germline, CDR1 SQVTM and CDR2 ANQGSEA. The CDR3 bases are TGCAGCGAGGGGGGGGATGAGCAGTTCTTC. Amino acids: CSEGGDEQFF.

The genes are TRBV25-1 and TRBJ2-7; 10 nucleotides match TRBD1. CDR1 is MGHDK and CDR2 is SYGVNS in the germline V gene. The CDR3 runs to 16 residues. V was clipped by 0 bases and J by 3 bases; unmatched bases: 5. The CDR3 region is CASSEYPDRGNYEQYF. CDR3 in DNA: TGTGCCAGCAGTGAATATCCGGACAGGGGGAACTACGAGCAGTACTTC.

The chain has TRBV19 and TRBJ2-2; 7 bases fit TRBD1. V was pared by 6 bases and J by 4 bases, with 2 bases of the junction left unmatched. Germline CDR1 and CDR2: LNHDA and SQIVND (reference sequence). This CDR3 region has 13 residues. The CDR3 bases are TGTGCCAGTAGGGGACAGACCACCGGGGAGCTGTTTTTT. Translated: CASRGQTTGELFF.

The sample holds a few counts of this clonotype. The rearrangement links TRBV6-1 to TRBJ2-5; either TRBD1 or TRBD2 may fit D (5 bases each). This CDR3 comprises 14 residues. Trimming cost V 7 bases and J 4 bases, with 16 bases left between them. From germline, CDR1 is MNHNS and CDR2 SASEGT. CDR3 in amino acids: CASTTPRDGETQYF. CDR3 coding DNA: TGTGCCAGCACCACACCCAGGGACGGAGAGACCCAGTACTTC.